What follows are 32 T cell receptor beta chains derived from one specimen sequenced in a study of blood T cell repertoires in COVID-19. The data were produced by immunoSEQ multiplex PCR, yet TCRdb's version contains in-frame clones alone and is incomplete. The sample has 88,000 or so clones, around 79% seen once. Sequenced input: peripheral blood. The receptors shown here come from a human donor in a cohort sampled during active COVID-19.

This chain joins TRBV5-1 and TRBJ2-3; 8 bases are shared with TRBD2. The germline gives CDR1 SGHRS, CDR2 YFSETQ. CDR3 size: 15 residues. V was pared by 4 bases and J by 1 base, with 5 bases of the junction left unmatched. The CDR3 sequence: CASSPSTSGTDTQYF. CDR3 coding DNA: TGCGCCAGCAGCCCGTCGACTAGCGGCACAGATACGCAGTATTTT.

This sequence joins TRBV6-5 and TRBJ2-3; D unresolved. V lost 7 bases to trimming and J lost 8 bases, with 16 bases between them. The CDR3 runs 13 residues. From germline, CDR1 is MNHEY and CDR2 SVGAGI. The CDR3 region is CASKRQATGTQYF. CDR3 coding DNA: TGTGCCAGCAAAAGACAAGCCACCGGTACGCAGTATTTT.

V gene TRBV19 combines with J gene TRBJ2-1; D gene unclear. CDR1 LNHDA and CDR2 SQIVND come from the germline V gene (reference sequence). The CDR3 is 15 residues long. The germline V and J ends were trimmed by 0 bases and 5 bases, with 11 bases remaining between them. Written as DNA, the CDR3 is TGTGCCAGTAGTATAGAGGGCCGTATCCACAATGAGCAGTTCTTC. Encoded protein: CASSIEGRIHNEQFF. The variable domain in full, with the rest retrieved from reference TRBV19 and TRBJ2-1, is DGGITQSPKYLFRKEGQNVTLSCEQNLNHDAMYWYRQDPGQGLRLIYYSQIVNDFQKGDIAEGYSVSREKKESFPLTVTSAQKNPTAFYLCASSIEGRIHNEQFFGPGTRLTVL.

V is TRBV29-1 and J is TRBJ1-1; D gene unclear. This CDR3 comprises 13 residues. CDR1 SQVTM and CDR2 ANQGSEA come from the germline V gene. Trimming removed 5 bases at V and 0 bases at J, with 10 bases between. This CDR3 reads CSVRRHLNTEAFF. The CDR3 DNA sequence: TGCAGCGTTAGACGACACCTGAACACTGAAGCTTTCTTT.

J is TRBJ1-1 and V is TRBV5-4, with TRBD1 matching over 9 bases. The V gene's germline CDR1 is SGHNT and CDR2 YYREEE (reference sequence). V lost 2 bases to trimming and J lost 4 bases; unmatched junction nucleotides: 3. The CDR3 contains 14 residues. The CDR3 loop is CASSFDRGFTEAFF. The DNA for the CDR3 is TGTGCCAGCAGCTTCGACAGGGGGTTCACTGAAGCTTTCTTT.

The chain uses TRBV30 and TRBJ1-4; TRBD1 aligns across 7 bases. Germline V CDR1 and CDR2: GTSNPN, SVGIG (reference sequence). The CDR3 runs 13 residues. Unmatched junction bases numbered 5, after V lost 2 bases and J lost 8 bases. The CDR3 reads CAWSPKGAEKLFF. In DNA form, the CDR3 reads TGTGCCTGGAGTCCCAAGGGGGCGGAAAAACTGTTTTTT.

The genes are TRBV9 and TRBJ2-3; D is unresolved. The V end was cut by 1 base, the J end by 3 bases, with 9 bases between. Germline CDR1 and CDR2: SGDLS and YYNGEE. CDR3 length equals 14 residues. CDR3: CASSVTATTDTQYF. The CDR3 DNA is TGTGCCAGCAGCGTAACTGCCACGACAGATACGCAGTATTTT. The whole variable domain, remainder taken from reference TRBV9 and TRBJ2-3, is DSGVTQTPKHLITATGQRVTLRCSPRSGDLSVYWYQQSLDQGLQFLIQYYNGEERAKGNILERFSAQQFPDLHSELNLSSLELGDSALYFCASSVTATTDTQYFGPGTRLTVL.

The chain couples TRBV7-3 to TRBJ2-1, with D tentatively TRBD2 (5 bases). Trimming left V 2 bases short and J 3 bases short, with 11 bases between. The germline V gene encodes CDR1 SGHTA and CDR2 FQGTGA. The CDR3 spans 15 residues. The CDR3 DNA sequence: TGTGCCAGCAGCTTAGTTAGCGCCCACTACAATGAGCAGTTCTTC. Translation gives CASSLVSAHYNEQFF.

The chain is built from TRBV5-1 and TRBJ1-2, with D perhaps matching TRBD1 (5 bases). The CDR3 length is 16 residues. Trimming pared 0 bases from V and 3 bases from J, leaving 15 bases between. Germline loops: CDR1 SGHRS, CDR2 YFSETQ. The CDR3 spells CASSLAGNQGDYGYTF. The CDR3, as DNA: TGCGCCAGCAGCTTGGCCGGTAACCAAGGGGACTATGGCTACACCTTC. Supplemented by reference TRBV5-1 and TRBJ1-2, the full variable domain reads KAGVTQTPRYLIKTRGQQVTLSCSPISGHRSVSWYQQTPGQGLQFLFEYFSETQRNKGNFPGRFSGRQFSNSRSEMNVSTLELGDSALYLCASSLAGNQGDYGYTFGSGTRLTVV.

The rearrangement joins TRBV28 to TRBJ2-7, with D possibly TRBD1 on 5 matching bases. Germline loops: CDR1 MDHEN, CDR2 SYDVKM. The CDR3 spans 16 residues. V lost 6 bases to trimming and J lost 0 bases, with 18 bases between them. CDR3 amino acids: CASRPGRVLHSYEQYF. DNA of the CDR3: TGTGCCAGCAGACCCGGCAGGGTCCTTCACTCCTACGAGCAGTACTTC.

Many counts were recorded for this clone. The chain recombines TRBV28 with TRBJ2-7; D might be TRBD2 (5 bases). V lost 4 bases and J lost 0, with 13 bases in between. Germline lookup yields CDR1 MDHEN and CDR2 SYDVKM. This CDR3 is built from 15 residues. DNA for the CDR3: TGTGCCAGCAGTTCCCTGCTGCGGGTCTCCTACGAGCAGTACTTC. It yields the protein CASSSLLRVSYEQYF.

V and J are TRBV19 and TRBJ2-5; 7 bases are a match to TRBD2. This CDR3 region has 14 residues. The J segment lost 4 bases and the V segment lost 3 bases, leaving 5 bases of the junction unmatched. Germline loops: CDR1 LNHDA, CDR2 SQIVND (reference sequence). The DNA of the CDR3 is TGTGCCAGTAGTATTGGGGGGGTGAGAGAGACCCAGTACTTC. It is translated as CASSIGGVRETQYF.

This rearrangement joins TRBV14 to TRBJ2-3; TRBD1 agrees at 9 bases. Trimming cost V 4 bases and J 5 bases; bases outside gene matches: 7. The CDR3 spans 15 residues. Per germline, CDR1 SGHDN and CDR2 FVKESK. The CDR3 loop is CASSRWTGVGDTQYF. The CDR3 DNA follows: TGTGCCAGCAGCCGATGGACAGGGGTCGGAGATACGCAGTATTTT.

The V and J genes are TRBV19 and TRBJ2-7; D is possibly TRBD1 (6 bases). Per the germline V gene, CDR1 is LNHDA and CDR2 is SQIVND (reference sequence). The V end was cut by 7 bases, the J end by 3 bases, with 7 bases between. CDR3 length: 11 residues. CDR3 region: CASTGDYEQYF. In nucleotides, the CDR3 is TGTGCCAGTACAGGGGACTACGAGCAGTACTTC.

This clone has more than one count but fewer than ten. For the CDR3, the DNA is TGTGCCAGCAGCCCCCGAGGCGAGTTCGCCGAGCAGTACTTC. Residues: CASSPRGEFAEQYF. V is TRBV7-9 and J is TRBJ2-7, with D uncertain. CDR3 length: 14 residues. CDR1 is SEHNR, CDR2 FQNEAQ, per germline (reference sequence). V was trimmed by 5 bases and J by 6 bases, leaving 17 bases between them. The entire variable domain, with the rest obtained from reference TRBV7-9 and TRBJ2-7, is as follows: DTGVSQNPRHKITKRGQNVTFRCDPISEHNRLYWYRQTLGQGPEFLTYFQNEAQLEKSRLLSDRFSAERPKGSFSTLEIQRTEQGDSAMYLCASSPRGEFAEQYFGPGTRLTVT.

This sequence joins TRBV7-2 and TRBJ2-7, with D perhaps TRBD1 (6 bases). This CDR3 spans 15 amino acids. The germline V gene encodes CDR1 SGHTA and CDR2 FQGNSA. V was pared by 0 bases and J by 6 bases, with 15 bases between. CDR3: CASSLAAGEMGEQYF. In nucleotides, the CDR3 is TGTGCCAGCAGCTTAGCGGCAGGGGAGATGGGCGAGCAGTACTTC.

This clone was picked up one time. The chain carries TRBV6-5 and TRBJ1-4; D is ambiguous. CDR1 and CDR2 (germline): MNHEY, SVGAGI. CDR3 length equals 13 residues. Deletions cut 5 bases from V and 6 bases from J, with 10 bases between. The CDR3 region has the DNA TGTGCCAGCAGTACCCCCGGGGATGAAAAACTGTTTTTT. Encoded protein: CASSTPGDEKLFF.

The rearrangement links TRBV5-6 to TRBJ2-5, with TRBD2 matching 7 bases. V shed 3 bases, J shed 3 bases, and the junction held 5 bases outside the gene matches. In germline, CDR1 is SGHDT, CDR2 YYEEEE. This CDR3 has 14 amino acids. The CDR3 is CASSYTSVKETQYF. The CDR3 DNA is TGTGCCAGCAGCTACACTAGCGTGAAAGAGACCCAGTACTTC.

A few counts support this clone. The rearrangement joins TRBV14 to TRBJ2-1; 7 bases map to TRBD2. Germline CDR1 reads SGHDN; CDR2 reads FVKESK. The trim removed 2 bases at V and 8 bases at J, leaving 12 bases unmatched. The length of the CDR3 is 16 residues. CDR3 region: CASSQKVRGGRDEQFF. The CDR3 coding sequence is TGTGCCAGCAGCCAAAAGGTCCGGGGAGGGCGGGATGAGCAGTTCTTC.

This clone was observed a few times. J is TRBJ1-2 and V is TRBV11-2; TRBD1 aligns across 7 bases. There are 14 residues in the CDR3. The V gene end was trimmed by 3 bases and the J gene end by 3 bases; junction bases not matched to a gene: 4. Looked up from germline, CDR1 is SGHAT and CDR2 is FQNNGV. In DNA form, the CDR3 reads TGTGCCAGCAGCTTGGGTACAGGGGACTATGGCTACACCTTC. Translating it yields CASSLGTGDYGYTF.

The chain carries TRBV19 and TRBJ2-3; D possibly corresponds to TRBD2 (5 bases). The germline V gene encodes CDR1 LNHDA and CDR2 SQIVND (reference sequence). The CDR3 sequence is 17 residues long. V gave up 7 bases and J gave up 1 base, with 21 bases separating them. Written as DNA, the CDR3 is TGTGCCAGTACAATGGCTCTAGCTTTGATGGGCACAGATACGCAGTATTTT. Protein sequence: CASTMALALMGTDTQYF. The whole variable domain, filled in from reference TRBV19 and TRBJ2-3, reads DGGITQSPKYLFRKEGQNVTLSCEQNLNHDAMYWYRQDPGQGLRLIYYSQIVNDFQKGDIAEGYSVSREKKESFPLTVTSAQKNPTAFYLCASTMALALMGTDTQYFGPGTRLTVL.

CDR3 protein: CASSQVGDGGGSYEQYF. DNA for the CDR3: TGTGCCAGCAGCCAAGTCGGGGATGGCGGAGGTTCCTACGAGCAGTACTTC. This chain links TRBV4-2 with TRBJ2-7; perhaps TRBD2 as D (5 bases). Trimming removed 1 base at V and 1 base at J, with 17 bases between. This CDR3 is built from 17 residues. Germline V gene sequence: CDR1 LGHNA, CDR2 YNFKEQ.

This sequence joins TRBV7-8 and TRBJ2-7; 8 nucleotides agree with TRBD1. CDR3 length: 16 amino acids. Germline-derived CDR1 and CDR2 are SGHVS and FQNEAQ. With V trimmed by 1 base and J by 3 bases, 8 bases remained unmatched. The CDR3 DNA follows: TGTGCCAGCAGCTTAGGAGGGACAGGCCCTCACTACGAGCAGTACTTC. It specifies CASSLGGTGPHYEQYF.

Only a few counts were recorded for this clone. The chain links TRBV9 to TRBJ2-7; tentatively, D is TRBD2 (5 bases). The CDR3 spans 14 residues. With 4 bases removed from V and 2 bases from J, the gap between germline ends came to 13 bases. Germline CDR1 and CDR2: SGDLS and YYNGEE. Written as DNA, the CDR3 is TGTGCCAGCAGCCCCTGGACTTCGCCCTACGAGCAGTACTTC. Translated: CASSPWTSPYEQYF.

This chain connects TRBV7-2 to TRBJ1-6; TRBD1 is a possible D gene (5 bases). V was trimmed by 5 bases and J by 3 bases, leaving 14 bases between them. Per the germline V gene, CDR1 is SGHTA and CDR2 is FQGNSA. This CDR3 is built from 16 residues. CDR3 sequence reads: CASSKPRTSYNSPLHF. In DNA form, the CDR3 reads TGTGCCAGCAGCAAACCCAGGACAAGCTATAATTCACCCCTCCACTTT.

The chain couples TRBV5-4 to TRBJ2-3; 12 bases map to TRBD2. This CDR3 region has 16 residues. V shed 0 bases, J shed 5 bases, and the junction held 4 bases outside the gene matches. CDR1 is SGHNT, CDR2 YYREEE, per germline (reference sequence). The CDR3 here is CASSLGLAGAIDTQYF. The CDR3 bases are TGTGCCAGCAGCTTGGGACTAGCGGGAGCAATAGATACGCAGTATTTT.

This chain links TRBV5-4 with TRBJ2-1; D is perhaps TRBD2 (5 bases). Germline-derived CDR1 and CDR2 are SGHNT and YYREEE (reference sequence). The length of the CDR3 is 15 residues. Trimming left V 4 bases short and J 1 base short, with 12 bases between. The CDR3 DNA follows: TGTGCCAGCAGCCAAGGTGGGGAGTCCTACAATGAGCAGTTCTTC. This codes for CASSQGGESYNEQFF.

The V call is TRBV3-1 (or the pseudogene TRBV3-2), the J call TRBJ1-1, with 7 bases matching TRBD1. Trimming cost V 2 bases and J 5 bases; bases outside gene matches: 8. Germline lookup yields CDR1 LGHDT and CDR2 YNNKEL (reference sequence). The CDR3 runs to 15 residues. In nucleotides, the CDR3 is TGTGCCAGCAGCCAACACAGGGGCGCCGTGACTGAAGCTTTCTTT. Translating it yields CASSQHRGAVTEAFF.

This clone was recorded a few times. The genes are TRBV10-3 and TRBJ2-2; 13 bases are a match to TRBD2. Germline values: CDR1 ENHRY, CDR2 SYGVKD. J was trimmed by 1 base and V by 0 bases; bases with no gene match: 2. CDR3 length: 18 residues. The CDR3 nucleotides read TGTGCCATCAGTGAGTCTACTAGCGGGAGGGTGAACACCGGGGAGCTGTTTTTT. Protein product: CAISESTSGRVNTGELFF.

This CDR3 reads CASSQFRLDTHYGYTF. In DNA form, the CDR3 reads TGTGCCAGCAGCCAGTTTCGTTTGGACACACACTATGGCTACACCTTC. This chain links TRBV14 with TRBJ1-2; a weak D match, TRBD1 (5 bases). The V gene lost 3 bases and the J gene lost 3 bases, with 17 bases spanning the gap. This CDR3 comprises 16 residues. The germline gives CDR1 SGHDN, CDR2 FVKESK.

This rearrangement joins TRBV7-9 to TRBJ2-1, with D tentatively TRBD2 (5 bases). V gave up 4 bases and J gave up 10 bases, with 14 bases separating them. This CDR3 has 13 residues. Germline assignment: CDR1 SEHNR and CDR2 FQNEAQ (reference sequence). In nucleotides, the CDR3 is TGTGCCAGCAGCTCAGGACTGGCACGAGAGCAGTTCTTC. Translation gives CASSSGLAREQFF.

The chain has TRBV3-1 (or the pseudogene TRBV3-2) and TRBJ2-4, with TRBD2 matching over 14 bases. This CDR3 has 16 amino acids. The germline CDR1 and CDR2 sequences are LGHDT and YNNKEL (reference sequence). V lost 0 bases to trimming and J lost 7 bases; unmatched junction nucleotides: 2. Here the CDR3 reads CASSQDWTSGRNIQYF. Written as DNA, the CDR3 is TGTGCCAGCAGCCAAGATTGGACTAGCGGGAGGAACATTCAGTACTTC.